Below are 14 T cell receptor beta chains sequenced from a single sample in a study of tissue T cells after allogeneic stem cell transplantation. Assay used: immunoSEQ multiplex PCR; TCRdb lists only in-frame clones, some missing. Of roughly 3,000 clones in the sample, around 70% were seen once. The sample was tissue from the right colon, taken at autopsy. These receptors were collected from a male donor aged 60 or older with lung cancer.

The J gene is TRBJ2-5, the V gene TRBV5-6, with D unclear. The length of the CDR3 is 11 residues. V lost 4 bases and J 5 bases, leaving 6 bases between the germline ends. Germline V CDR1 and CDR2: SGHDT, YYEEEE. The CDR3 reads CASSARETQYF. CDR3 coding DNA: TGTGCCAGCAGCGCACGGGAGACCCAGTACTTC.

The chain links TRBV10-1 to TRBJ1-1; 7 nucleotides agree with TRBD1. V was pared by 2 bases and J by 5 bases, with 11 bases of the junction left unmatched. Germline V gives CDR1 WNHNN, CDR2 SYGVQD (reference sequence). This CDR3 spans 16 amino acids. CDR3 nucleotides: TGCGCCAGCAGTGAGGGGACAGCCGGAGGTGGAACTGAAGCTTTCTTT. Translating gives CASSEGTAGGGTEAFF.

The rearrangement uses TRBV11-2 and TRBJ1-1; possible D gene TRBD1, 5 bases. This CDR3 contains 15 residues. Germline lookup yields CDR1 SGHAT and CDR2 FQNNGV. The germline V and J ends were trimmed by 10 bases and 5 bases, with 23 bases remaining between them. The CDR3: CATSSGFGGGTEAFF. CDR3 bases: TGTGCCACCTCAAGCGGGTTCGGGGGGGGAACTGAAGCTTTCTTT.

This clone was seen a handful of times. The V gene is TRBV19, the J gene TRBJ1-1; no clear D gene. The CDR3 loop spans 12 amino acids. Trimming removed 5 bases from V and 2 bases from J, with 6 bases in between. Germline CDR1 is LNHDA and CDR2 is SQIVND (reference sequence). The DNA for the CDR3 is TGTGCCAGTAGTCCCTTAAACACTGAAGCTTTCTTT. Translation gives CASSPLNTEAFF.

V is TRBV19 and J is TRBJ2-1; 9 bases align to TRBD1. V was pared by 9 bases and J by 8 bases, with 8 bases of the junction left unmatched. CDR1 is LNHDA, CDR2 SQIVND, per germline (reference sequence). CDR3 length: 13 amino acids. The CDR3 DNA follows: TGTGCCAGCGTCACAGGGGGCCGGGATGAGCAGTTCTTC. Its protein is CASVTGGRDEQFF.

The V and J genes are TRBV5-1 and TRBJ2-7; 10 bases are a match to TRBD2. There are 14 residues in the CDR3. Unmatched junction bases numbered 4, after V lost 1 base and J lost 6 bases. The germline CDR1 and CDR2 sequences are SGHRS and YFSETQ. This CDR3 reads CASSLSGRAGEQYF. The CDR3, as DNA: TGCGCCAGCAGCTTGAGCGGGAGGGCAGGCGAGCAGTACTTC.

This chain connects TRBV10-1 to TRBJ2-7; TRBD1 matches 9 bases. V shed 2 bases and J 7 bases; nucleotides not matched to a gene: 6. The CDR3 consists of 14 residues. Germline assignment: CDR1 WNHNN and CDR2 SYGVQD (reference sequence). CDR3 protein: CASSEGTGNGEQYF. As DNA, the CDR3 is TGCGCCAGCAGTGAGGGGACAGGGAATGGAGAGCAGTACTTC.

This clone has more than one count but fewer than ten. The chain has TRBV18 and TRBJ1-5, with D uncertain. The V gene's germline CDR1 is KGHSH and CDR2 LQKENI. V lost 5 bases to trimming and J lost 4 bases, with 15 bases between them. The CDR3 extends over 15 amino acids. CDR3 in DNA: TGTGCCAGCTCAGGAGGGTCAGGCCTTAATCAGCCCCAGCATTTT. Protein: CASSGGSGLNQPQHF.

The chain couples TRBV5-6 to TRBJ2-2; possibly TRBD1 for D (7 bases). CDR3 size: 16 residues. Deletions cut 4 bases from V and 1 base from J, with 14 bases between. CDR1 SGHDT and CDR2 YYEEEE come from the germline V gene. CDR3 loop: CASSLQGTLNTGELFF. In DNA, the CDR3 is TGTGCCAGCAGCCTACAGGGGACTCTGAACACCGGGGAGCTGTTTTTT.

The DNA for the CDR3 is TGTGCCAGCACCCTAATGCAGATAGGGAACACCGGGGAGCTGTTTTTT. It yields the protein CASTLMQIGNTGELFF. The chain has TRBV7-2 and TRBJ2-2, with D hard to call. The CDR3 totals 16 residues. CDR1 is SGHTA, CDR2 FQGNSA, per germline. Trimming left V 7 bases short and J 1 base short, with 16 bases between.

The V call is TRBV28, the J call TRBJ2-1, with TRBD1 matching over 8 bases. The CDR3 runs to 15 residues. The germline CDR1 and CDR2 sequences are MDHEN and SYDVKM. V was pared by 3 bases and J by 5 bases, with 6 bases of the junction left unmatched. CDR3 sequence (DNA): TGTGCCAGCAGTTTGTACGGACAGGGAGACAATGAGCAGTTCTTC. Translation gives CASSLYGQGDNEQFF.

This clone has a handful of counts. For the CDR3, the DNA is TGTGCCAGCGGGTGGGCAGGGACCGGAGAAAAACTGTTTTTT. This codes for CASGWAGTGEKLFF. The rearrangement links TRBV6-5 to TRBJ1-4; TRBD1 might be the D (5 bases). The germline CDR1 and CDR2 sequences are MNHEY and SVGAGI. The CDR3 covers 14 residues. V was cut by 8 bases and J by 8 bases, with 18 bases left in between.

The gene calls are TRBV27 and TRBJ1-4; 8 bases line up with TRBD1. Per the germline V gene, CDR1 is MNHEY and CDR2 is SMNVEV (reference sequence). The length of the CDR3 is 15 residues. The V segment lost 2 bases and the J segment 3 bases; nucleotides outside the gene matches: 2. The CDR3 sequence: CASSLAGGSNEKLFF. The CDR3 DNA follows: TGTGCCAGCAGTTTAGCAGGGGGCTCTAATGAAAAACTGTTTTTT.

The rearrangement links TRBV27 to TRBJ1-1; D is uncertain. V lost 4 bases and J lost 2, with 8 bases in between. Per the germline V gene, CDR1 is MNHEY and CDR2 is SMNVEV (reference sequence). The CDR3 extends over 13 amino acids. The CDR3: CASSSNVNTEAFF. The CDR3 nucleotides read TGTGCCAGCAGTTCTAACGTAAACACTGAAGCTTTCTTT.